Included here is one T cell receptor (beta chain) sequence, with context. Its antigen is currently unknown. This CDR3 is built from 16 residues. The V and J ends lost 4 bases and 3 bases, in that order; junction bases with no gene match: 8. Per germline, CDR1 SGHRS and CDR2 YFSETQ. The data were obtained in a study of T-cell memory formation after mild COVID-19. Study-level findings and limits: Second-wave clones with a day 37 peak had unconfirmed SARS-CoV-2 specificity. Contracting CD4+ clones lay largely in CM and EM, with CD8+ ones residing in EMRA.

A 5'RACE reaction primed in the constant segment made cDNA libraries of TCR alpha and TCR beta, and these carried sample barcodes and UMIs. TCRdb analysed the 5' RACE reads with MiXCR anew, one entry per CDR3 protein. The table records 300,000 to 350,000 distinct CDR3 sequences, roughly a fifth of them present only once. Sequencing used PBMCs or a T cell subset sorted from them (not recorded which). This clonotype was obtained from a man aged 18 to 35 who had mild COVID-19 (a few samples of this study predate the infection). Cell type and time point are not known. The chain has TRBV5-1 and TRBJ2-2, with TRBD1 matching over 8 bases. CDR3 bases: TGCGCCAGCAGCCTTAGGGACAGGAGACACACCGGGGAGCTGTTTTTT. Amino acid sequence: CASSLRDRRHTGELFF.